This TCR beta chain is drawn from a study of blood T cell repertoires in COVID-19 (dated by TCRdb to 2020 to 2021). Background for the entire study: Collaborator samples came from the United States, Italy and Spain and covered acute and convalescent phases of COVID-19. The prospective study material was composed of cDNA or gDNA derived from T cells, B-cell-depleted T cells, or PBMCs. Subjects who had been exposed to COVID-19, were actively infected with it, or had recovered from it provided the deeply sampled blood TCRbeta repertoires that made up the dataset. The repertoires were made available in a free public database intended to serve as a resource for research on the immune response to SARS-CoV-2. Samples were obtained from the ongoing ImmuneRACE study (first 160 participants) and from about 1,300 subjects provided by 6 global collaborators. A de-identified subject ID, COVID-19 status, age in years and sex were almost always included in the sample metadata. HLA class I and class II types, where available, came from metadata supplied by the sample provider rather than from assay-based typing.

Concerning this clone: The antigen this receptor binds is unknown. The input lacks base qualities; no much larger clone sits a single base away.

TCRbeta CDR3 regions were amplified from genomic DNA using the immunoSEQ Assay, a bias-controlled multiplex PCR. In the original analysis: The number of nucleated cells in each sample was estimated by amplification of reference gene primers within the assay. To quantify the absolute abundance of each unique TCRbeta CDR3 rearrangement, sequence reads were collapsed and filtered. For each sample, productive Simpson clonality was calculated as the square root of Simpson's diversity index across productive rearrangements. The immuneACCESS repertoire file appears here via TCRdb, limited to in-frame rearrangements. These files lack a portion of the clones; in checked studies, under half of the deficit traces to unresolved V genes, and the cause of the others is not known. That table supplies the V and J calls and clone size; D and trimming were determined from the DNA. Recorded for this sample are about 290,000 clones; around four fifths of them occurred a single time. The ten largest clones take up approximately 3.8% of the sample.

Overall results and qualifications from the work: The quantity of clinical and demographic metadata differed by source and by participant and was supplied without curation.

Collaborating institutions collected whole blood in K2EDTA tubes following their own protocols. For TCRbeta analysis, collaborators shipped samples as frozen whole blood, isolated PBMCs, or DNA extracted from either of those sample types. Sequences LGHDT (CDR1) and YNNKEL (CDR2) are obtained from the germline V gene (reference sequence). From its cysteine to its phenylalanine, the CDR3 spans 16 amino acids. Left in the record is the CDR3 DNA by itself, 48 bases read in frame from the first base. The V and J ends are trimmed by 0 bases and 7 bases, leaving 16 bases between them. Sequenced: peripheral blood. The chain is encoded by TRBV3-1 (or the pseudogene TRBV3-2) joined to TRBJ2-1, and possibly TRBD2, on 5 matching bases. The clonotype originates from a woman aged 50 to 65 with active or convalescent COVID-19. The CDR3 amino acid sequence is: CASSQDPRRTGNEQFF. The DNA sequence is given as TGTGCCAGCAGCCAAGACCCTAGACGCACGGGGAATGAGCAGTTCTTC.